Following are 9 T cell receptor beta chains from one sample sequenced in a study of cytomegalovirus exposure and HLA in healthy donors. It was with 60 Vbeta and 13 Jbeta primers that the PCR ran. Repertoires were generated with immunoSEQ multiplex PCR, while TCRdb's copy carries only in-frame clones and drops some. Here the sample spans about 160,000 clones, about 76% being singletons. Sequences were obtained from PBMCs. The receptors were sampled from a human donor in good health.

This chain links TRBV30 with TRBJ2-7, with 7 positions matching TRBD1. This CDR3 spans 13 amino acids. V gave up 1 base and J gave up 4 bases; unmatched junction bases: 4. Looked up from germline, CDR1 is GTSNPN and CDR2 is SVGIG (reference sequence). Here the CDR3 reads CAWSGIRGYEQYF. As DNA, the CDR3 is TGTGCCTGGAGTGGTATCAGGGGGTACGAGCAGTACTTC. Looking up the rest from reference TRBV30 and TRBJ2-7 gives the full variable domain: SQTIHQWPATLVQPVGSPLSLECTVEGTSNPNLYWYRQAAGRGLQLLFYSVGIGQISSEVPQNLSASRPQDRQFILSSKKLLLSDSGFYLCAWSGIRGYEQYFGPGTRLTVT.

This sequence joins TRBV7-9 and TRBJ2-7; D is unresolved. CDR1 SEHNR and CDR2 FQNEAQ come from the germline V gene (reference sequence). The CDR3 is made up of 14 amino acids. Trimming left V 1 base short and J 5 bases short, with 12 bases between. The CDR3 DNA reads TGTGCCAGCAGCTTAGGTCGCCCGGTCGACGAGCAGTACTTC. It translates to CASSLGRPVDEQYF.

V is TRBV13 and J is TRBJ2-1; TRBD2 aligns across 9 bases. Trimming at V came to 7 bases and at J to 10 bases, leaving 17 bases not matched to a gene. Per the germline V gene, CDR1 is PRHDT and CDR2 is FYEKMQ (reference sequence). The CDR3 consists of 16 residues. CDR3 sequence: CASTPYDGGRAEEQFF. The DNA of the CDR3 is TGTGCCAGCACCCCTTATGATGGCGGGAGGGCCGAGGAGCAGTTCTTC.

This clone turned up a few times. The chain uses TRBV2 and TRBJ1-2, with D maybe TRBD1 (5 bases). Germline values: CDR1 SNHLY, CDR2 FYNNEI. Trimming stripped 6 bases from V and 9 bases from J, with 14 bases between. The CDR3 length is 12 residues. The CDR3 DNA sequence: TGTGCCAGCAGACTCCGGGACTCTAGCTACACCTTC. Translation gives CASRLRDSSYTF.

This sequence joins TRBV6-5 and TRBJ1-5, with D maybe TRBD1 (5 bases). The germline V gene has CDR1 MNHEY and CDR2 SVGAGI. V was clipped by 5 bases and J by 1 base, with 12 bases between them. The CDR3 loop spans 15 amino acids. CDR3 in amino acids: CASSRQGLSNQPQHF. The CDR3 DNA reads TGTGCCAGCAGTCGTCAGGGTCTCAGCAATCAGCCCCAGCATTTT.

This rearrangement joins TRBV27 to TRBJ2-7; D possibly corresponds to TRBD2 (6 bases). V lost 5 bases, J lost 2 bases, and 16 bases lay in between. The V gene's germline CDR1 is MNHEY and CDR2 SMNVEV (reference sequence). There are 15 residues in the CDR3. CDR3 DNA sequence: TGTGCCAGCAGTCCTCGCCCTAGCGTACCCTACGAGCAGTACTTC. This encodes CASSPRPSVPYEQYF.

In this sample, this clone turned up once. This rearrangement joins TRBV30 to TRBJ2-7, with a possible D match to TRBD2 (5 bases). Germline V gene data show CDR1 as GTSNPN and CDR2 as SVGIG (reference sequence). V lost 1 base and J lost 7, with 8 bases in between. CDR3 length equals 11 residues. CDR3 DNA sequence: TGTGCCTGGAGTGCGGGGTTTGAGCAGTACTTC. It codes for CAWSAGFEQYF.

This clone is a singleton in its sample. The CDR3 region is CSARALDGYTF. The CDR3 DNA reads as TGCAGTGCTAGAGCCCTAGATGGCTACACCTTC. This chain connects TRBV20-1 to TRBJ1-2; the D is unclear. The CDR3 spans 11 residues. V lost 1 base to trimming and J lost 6 bases, with 6 bases between them. Germline V gene lookup returns CDR1 DFQATT and CDR2 SNEGSKA (reference sequence).

V gene TRBV15 combines with J gene TRBJ1-4; TRBD1 is a possible D gene (5 bases). V lost 0 bases and J lost 8, with 10 bases in between. The CDR3 contains 14 residues. CDR1 is LNHNV and CDR2 is YYDKDF in the germline V gene (reference sequence). CDR3 residues: CATSRDRAEEKLFF. In nucleotides, the CDR3 is TGTGCCACCAGCAGAGACAGGGCGGAAGAAAAACTGTTTTTT.